The 23 T cell receptor beta chains in this list originate from one sample, sequenced in a study of T cell responses to AZD1222 COVID-19 vaccine. Some clones are missing from TCRdb's copy, which holds only in-frame ones; the method was immunoSEQ multiplex PCR. The data contain 130,000 or so clones, approximately 95% of them singletons. The material was peripheral blood, obtained on day 0 of MenACWY control vaccination. The receptors come from an adult in good health.

This rearrangement joins TRBV2 to TRBJ1-5; the match to TRBD1 covers 7 bases. CDR3 length equals 15 residues. The J segment lost 5 bases and the V segment lost 4 bases, leaving 8 bases of the junction unmatched. CDR1 SNHLY and CDR2 FYNNEI come from the germline V gene. CDR3: CASSVTGWEDQPQHF. CDR3 DNA sequence: TGTGCCAGCAGTGTGACAGGGTGGGAGGATCAGCCCCAGCATTTT.

This chain links TRBV7-9 with TRBJ2-7; TRBD2 might be the D (6 bases). The CDR3 covers 16 residues. Deletions cut 2 bases from V and 4 bases from J, with 18 bases between. Germline V gives CDR1 SEHNR, CDR2 FQNEAQ (reference sequence). CDR3 in amino acids: CASSLNFGLPLYEQYF. Here the CDR3 DNA reads TGTGCCAGCAGCTTAAATTTTGGACTACCTTTATACGAGCAGTACTTC.

This clone was found a few times. The chain joins TRBV25-1 to TRBJ2-2; 10 nucleotides agree with TRBD2. J was trimmed by 8 bases and V by 7 bases; bases with no gene match: 7. This CDR3 has 14 residues. Germline V gene sequence: CDR1 MGHDK, CDR2 SYGVNS. The CDR3 bases are TGTGCCAGCATTGAGCGGGAGGGCGGAGGGGAGCTGTTTTTT. The encoded protein is CASIEREGGGELFF.

This sequence joins TRBV5-4 and TRBJ2-2; D is unresolved. Trimming took off 3 bases at V and 3 bases at J, with 15 bases between the two ends. Germline V gene sequence: CDR1 SGHNT, CDR2 YYREEE (reference sequence). CDR3 length: 16 amino acids. CDR3 loop: CASSSRTDLDTGELFF. The CDR3 DNA reads TGTGCCAGCAGCTCTAGGACGGACCTAGACACCGGGGAGCTGTTTTTT.

The gene calls are TRBV27 and TRBJ2-7; no definite D call. In germline, CDR1 is MNHEY, CDR2 SMNVEV (reference sequence). The CDR3 has 15 residues. V was cut by 4 bases and J by 0 bases, with 13 bases left in between. The CDR3, as DNA: TGTGCCAGCAGTTACCGCGGTTACCCCTCCTACGAGCAGTACTTC. It translates to CASSYRGYPSYEQYF.

The rearrangement joins TRBV5-5 to TRBJ2-7, with D possibly being TRBD2 (6 bases). Germline V gives CDR1 SGHKS, CDR2 YYEKEE (reference sequence). The CDR3 loop spans 13 amino acids. V dropped 0 bases and J dropped 12 bases, with 16 bases sitting between them. In DNA form, the CDR3 reads TGTGCCAGCAGCTTGGGGGGGACTGTTGGGTTGTACTTC. Residues: CASSLGGTVGLYF.

This chain uses TRBV5-5 with TRBJ2-1; D is ambiguous. Trimming removed 2 bases from V and 7 bases from J, with 7 bases in between. The length of the CDR3 is 12 residues. Germline loops: CDR1 SGHKS, CDR2 YYEKEE (reference sequence). CDR3 loop: CASSFSLNEQFF. DNA for the CDR3: TGTGCCAGCAGCTTCAGCCTTAATGAGCAGTTCTTC.

V and J are TRBV2 and TRBJ1-1, with a weak D call TRBD1 (6 bases). Germline-derived CDR1 and CDR2 are SNHLY and FYNNEI. The CDR3 is 13 residues long. Trimming cost V 6 bases and J 5 bases, with 13 bases left between them. As DNA, the CDR3 is TGTGCCAGCAGCCCCAGGGGAGGGACTGAAGCTTTCTTT. It codes for CASSPRGGTEAFF.

The rearrangement joins TRBV4-1 to TRBJ1-5; D not certain. There are 14 residues in the CDR3. Trimming cost V 2 bases and J 2 bases, with 7 bases left between them. Germline lookup yields CDR1 MGHRA and CDR2 YSYEKL. The CDR3 nucleotides read TGCGCCAGCAGCCAACAGTGGGGCAATCAGCCCCAGCATTTT. Its protein is CASSQQWGNQPQHF.

The chain couples TRBV24-1 to TRBJ1-2, with D possibly matching TRBD1 (5 bases). V lost 3 bases and J lost 3, with 13 bases in between. The V gene's germline CDR1 is KGHDR and CDR2 SFDVKD. The CDR3 contains 15 residues. CDR3 loop: CATSDPTGADYGYTF. The CDR3 DNA sequence: TGTGCCACCAGTGATCCGACTGGGGCTGACTATGGCTACACCTTC.

The CDR3 DNA reads as TGTGCCAGCAGCCGAAACACTGAAGCTTTCTTT. Its protein product is CASSRNTEAFF. V is TRBV7-2 and J is TRBJ1-1, with D hard to call. In germline, CDR1 is SGHTA, CDR2 FQGNSA. The CDR3 spans 11 residues. V was clipped by 5 bases and J by 2 bases, with 3 bases between them.

The J gene is TRBJ1-3, the V gene TRBV6-2 or TRBV6-3; D is unclear. This CDR3 is 16 amino acids long. The V gene's germline CDR1 is MNHEY and CDR2 SVGEGT. Trimming cost V 5 bases and J 0 bases, with 14 bases left between them. The CDR3 DNA reads as TGTGCCAGCAGTACACCAAGACAAGTCTCTGGAAACACCATATATTTT. It is translated as CASSTPRQVSGNTIYF.

The chain links TRBV6-5 to TRBJ1-6; 7 bases are a match to TRBD1. This CDR3 comprises 15 residues. CDR1 MNHEY and CDR2 SVGAGI come from the germline V gene. V was pared by 5 bases and J by 10 bases, with 11 bases of the junction left unmatched. This chain's CDR3 is CASSRDRARESPLHF. The CDR3 region has the DNA TGTGCCAGCAGTCGAGACAGGGCTCGGGAATCACCCCTCCACTTT.

The chain couples TRBV30 to TRBJ2-2, with D possibly TRBD2 on 6 matching bases. This CDR3 region has 14 residues. V lost 5 bases and J lost 8, with 18 bases in between. Germline CDR1 and CDR2: GTSNPN and SVGIG (reference sequence). CDR3 DNA sequence: TGTGCCTGGGACGGAGGGATAGTTTGGGGGGAGCTGTTTTTT. Protein: CAWDGGIVWGELFF.

The rearrangement uses TRBV16 and TRBJ1-1; the D is unclear. CDR1 is KGHSY, CDR2 FQNENV, per germline. The CDR3 consists of 12 residues. Trimming cost V 0 bases and J 4 bases, with 3 bases left between them. DNA of the CDR3: TGTGCCAGCAGCCAATCACGCACTGAAGCTTTCTTT. Encoded protein: CASSQSRTEAFF.

V is TRBV15 and J is TRBJ1-5; TRBD1 agrees at 8 bases. The CDR3 extends over 15 amino acids. Germline trimming cut 0 bases from V and 11 bases from J; bases unmatched to any gene: 9. The germline V gene encodes CDR1 LNHNV and CDR2 YYDKDF (reference sequence). CDR3 in amino acids: CATSRDSTGGRAQHF. The DNA for the CDR3 is TGTGCCACCAGCAGAGATTCCACAGGGGGAAGGGCCCAGCATTTT.

The chain uses TRBV2 and TRBJ1-1, with D unresolved. The CDR3 spans 12 residues. The V end was cut by 4 bases, the J end by 7 bases, with 10 bases between. The germline V gene has CDR1 SNHLY and CDR2 FYNNEI. In nucleotides, the CDR3 is TGTGCCAGCAGTGCAGAACAAGTTGAAGCTTTCTTT. It translates to CASSAEQVEAFF.

The V call is TRBV6-5, the J call TRBJ1-5; D not resolved. V lost 7 bases and J 0 bases, leaving 10 bases between the germline ends. The germline V gene encodes CDR1 MNHEY and CDR2 SVGAGI. CDR3 length equals 14 residues. The CDR3 DNA follows: TGTGCCAGCATGTCTGCCCATAGCAATCAGCCCCAGCATTTT. It yields the protein CASMSAHSNQPQHF.

The CDR3 region is CASGRDVRGQDTQYF. In DNA form, the CDR3 reads TGCGCCAGCGGACGGGACGTCCGAGGTCAAGATACGCAGTATTTT. The chain employs TRBV5-1 and TRBJ2-3; D is tentatively TRBD1 or TRBD2 (5 bases each). There are 15 residues in the CDR3. V was clipped by 7 bases and J by 5 bases, with 20 bases between them. CDR1 and CDR2 (germline): SGHRS, YFSETQ.

The chain links TRBV3-1 (or the pseudogene TRBV3-2) to TRBJ1-1; no definite D call. Trimming took off 1 base at V and 2 bases at J, with 11 bases between the two ends. The CDR3 is 15 residues long. Germline CDR1 LGHDT, CDR2 YNNKEL (reference sequence). The CDR3 DNA is TGTGCCAGCAGCCAAGGGGCACGGAGAAACACTGAAGCTTTCTTT. Protein sequence: CASSQGARRNTEAFF.

The genes are TRBV28 and TRBJ2-1; D unresolved. Germline CDR1 MDHEN, CDR2 SYDVKM. The CDR3 contains 19 residues. With 3 bases removed from V and 4 bases from J, the gap between germline ends came to 25 bases. In nucleotides, the CDR3 is TGTGCCAGCAGTTTCCTCCCTCAGCCGAACCTAGACCGATACAATGAGCAGTTCTTC. Translation: CASSFLPQPNLDRYNEQFF.

The chain links TRBV6-2 or TRBV6-3 to TRBJ1-2; 8 nucleotides align to TRBD1. V lost 0 bases to trimming and J lost 3 bases; unmatched junction nucleotides: 9. The germline CDR1 and CDR2 sequences are MNHEY and SVGEGT. The CDR3 covers 17 residues. CDR3 in amino acids: CASSYSGRDRYDYGYTF. The CDR3 coding sequence is TGTGCCAGCAGTTACTCGGGCCGGGACAGGTATGACTATGGCTACACCTTC.

The J gene is TRBJ1-6, the V gene TRBV6-5; TRBD1 might be the D (6 bases). Germline CDR1 is MNHEY and CDR2 is SVGAGI. The CDR3 has 13 residues. The V end lost 6 bases, the J end lost 14 bases, and 17 bases lay between the germline ends. The CDR3 reads CASSLGAAGTLHF. The CDR3 coding sequence is TGTGCCAGCAGCCTGGGGGCGGCGGGAACCCTCCACTTT.